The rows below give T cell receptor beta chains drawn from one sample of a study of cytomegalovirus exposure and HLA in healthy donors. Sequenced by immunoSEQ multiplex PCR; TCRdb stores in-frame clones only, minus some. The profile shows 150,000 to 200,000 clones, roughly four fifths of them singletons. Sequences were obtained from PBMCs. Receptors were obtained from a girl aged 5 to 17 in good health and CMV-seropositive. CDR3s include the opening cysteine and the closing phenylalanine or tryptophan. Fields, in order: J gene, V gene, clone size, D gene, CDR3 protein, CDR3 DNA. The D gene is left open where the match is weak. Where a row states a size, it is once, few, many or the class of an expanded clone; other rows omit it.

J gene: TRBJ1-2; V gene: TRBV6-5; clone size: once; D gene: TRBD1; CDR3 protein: CASTQGYGYTF; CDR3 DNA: TGTGCCAGCACACAGGGGTATGGCTACACCTTC
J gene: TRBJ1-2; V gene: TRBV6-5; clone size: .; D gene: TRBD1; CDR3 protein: CASRTDGTGGSGYTF; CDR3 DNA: TGTGCCAGCAGGACGGATGGAACAGGGGGAAGTGGCTACACCTTC
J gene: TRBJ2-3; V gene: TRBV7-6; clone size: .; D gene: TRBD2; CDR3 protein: CASSRSVAGGRTDTQYF; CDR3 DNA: TGTGCCAGCAGCCGCTCGGTGGCGGGGGGGCGCACAGATACGCAGTATTTT
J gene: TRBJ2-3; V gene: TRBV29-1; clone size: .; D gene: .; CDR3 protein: CSVGTGTDTQYF; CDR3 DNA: TGCAGCGTTGGAACAGGGACAGATACGCAGTATTTT
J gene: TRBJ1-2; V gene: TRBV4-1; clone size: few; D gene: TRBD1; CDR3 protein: CASSQLLHRGSDYGYTF; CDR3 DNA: TGCGCCAGCAGCCAACTTCTGCACAGGGGTTCGGACTATGGCTACACCTTC
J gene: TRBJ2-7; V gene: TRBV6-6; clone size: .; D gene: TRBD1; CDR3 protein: CASSYLERDSYYEQYF; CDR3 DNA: TGTGCCAGCAGCTACCTAGAACGGGACAGCTACTACGAGCAGTACTTC
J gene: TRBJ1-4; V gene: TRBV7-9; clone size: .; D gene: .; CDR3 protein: CSSSRWVRENEKLFF; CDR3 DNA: TGTTCCAGCAGCCGGTGGGTCCGGGAGAATGAAAAACTGTTTTTT
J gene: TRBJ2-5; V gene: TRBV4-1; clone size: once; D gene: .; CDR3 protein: CASSQAGEETQYF; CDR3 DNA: TGCGCCAGCAGCCAAGCCGGAGAAGAGACCCAGTACTTC
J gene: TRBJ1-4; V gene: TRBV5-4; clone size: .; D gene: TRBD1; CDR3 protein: CASSTFTTGINEKLFF; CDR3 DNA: TGTGCCAGCAGCACCTTTACGACAGGGATTAATGAAAAACTGTTTTTT
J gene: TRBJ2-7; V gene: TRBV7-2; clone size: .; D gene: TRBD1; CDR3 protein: CASSLGTGQGDRNF; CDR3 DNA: TGTGCCAGCAGCTTAGGGACGGGGCAGGGGGATCGAAACTTC
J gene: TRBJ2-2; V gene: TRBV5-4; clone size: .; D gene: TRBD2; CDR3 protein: CASNKRGAPNTGELFF; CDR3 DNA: TGTGCCAGCAACAAGCGGGGGGCACCGAACACCGGGGAGCTGTTTTTT
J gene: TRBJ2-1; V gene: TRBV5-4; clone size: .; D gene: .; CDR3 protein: CASSIPRGDKLNEQFF; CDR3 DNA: TGTGCCAGCAGCATACCTCGGGGGGACAAACTCAATGAGCAGTTCTTC
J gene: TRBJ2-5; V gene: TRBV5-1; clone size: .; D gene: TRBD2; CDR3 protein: CASSLELAGETQYF; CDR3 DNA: TGCGCCAGCAGCTTGGAACTAGCGGGAGAGACCCAGTACTTC
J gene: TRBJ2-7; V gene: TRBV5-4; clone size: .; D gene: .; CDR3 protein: CASSSRQRYEQYF; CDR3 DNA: TGTGCCAGCAGCTCCAGACAAAGATACGAGCAGTACTTC
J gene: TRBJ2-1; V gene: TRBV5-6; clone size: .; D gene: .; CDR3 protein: CASSLRNEQFF; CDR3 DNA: TGTGCCAGCAGCTTGCGGAATGAGCAGTTCTTC
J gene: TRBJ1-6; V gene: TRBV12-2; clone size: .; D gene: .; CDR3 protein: CASRDRDSQASPDSPLHF; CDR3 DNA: TGTGCAAGTCGCGACCGGGACAGCCAGGCTTCCCCGGATTCACCCCTCCACTTT
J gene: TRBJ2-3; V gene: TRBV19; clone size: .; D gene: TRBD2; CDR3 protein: CASSTSSQTSGGAVFSQYF; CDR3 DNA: TGTGCCAGTAGTACCTCCTCCCAGACTAGCGGGGGGGCCGTGTTTAGTCAGTATTTT
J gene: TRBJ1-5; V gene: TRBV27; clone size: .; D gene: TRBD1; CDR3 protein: CASSLGQANQPQHF; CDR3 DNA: TGTGCCAGCAGTTTGGGACAGGCTAATCAGCCCCAGCATTTT
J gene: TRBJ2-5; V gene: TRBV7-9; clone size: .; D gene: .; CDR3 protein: CAGGETQYF; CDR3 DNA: TGTGCCGGCGGGGAGACCCAGTACTTC
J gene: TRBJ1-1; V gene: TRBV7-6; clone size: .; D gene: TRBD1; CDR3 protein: CASSPQTGGVTEAFF; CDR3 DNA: TGTGCCAGCAGCCCTCAGACAGGGGGTGTCACTGAAGCTTTCTTT
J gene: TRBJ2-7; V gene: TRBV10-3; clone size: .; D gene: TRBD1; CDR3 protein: CATLRDRGLLHEQYF; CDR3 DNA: TGTGCCACGCTCCGGGACAGGGGGCTCCTCCACGAGCAGTACTTC
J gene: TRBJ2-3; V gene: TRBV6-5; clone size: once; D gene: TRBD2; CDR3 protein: CASSRTSSTDTQYF; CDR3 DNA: TGTGCCAGCAGTCGGACTAGTAGCACAGATACGCAGTATTTT
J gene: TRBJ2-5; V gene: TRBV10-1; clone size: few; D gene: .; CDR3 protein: CASSESTPQETQYF; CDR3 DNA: TGCGCCAGCAGTGAGTCGACTCCCCAAGAGACCCAGTACTTC
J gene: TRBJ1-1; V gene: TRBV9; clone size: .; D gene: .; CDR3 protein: CASSVADTEAFF; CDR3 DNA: TGTGCCAGCAGCGTAGCGGACACTGAAGCTTTCTTT
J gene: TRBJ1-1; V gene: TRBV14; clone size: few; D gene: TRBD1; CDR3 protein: CASSRGQGRNTEAFF; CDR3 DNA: TGTGCCAGCAGCCGGGGACAGGGGCGGAACACTGAAGCTTTCTTT
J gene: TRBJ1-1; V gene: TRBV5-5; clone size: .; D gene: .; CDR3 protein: CASSLGGVGDGTEAFF; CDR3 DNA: TGTGCCAGCAGCTTGGGCGGAGTAGGGGATGGCACTGAAGCTTTCTTT
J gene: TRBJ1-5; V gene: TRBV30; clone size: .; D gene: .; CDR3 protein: CAWSVQAHGQPQHF; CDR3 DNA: TGTGCCTGGAGTGTACAGGCGCACGGTCAGCCCCAGCATTTT
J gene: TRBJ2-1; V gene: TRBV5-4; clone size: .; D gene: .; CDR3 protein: CASSLKGGNEQFF; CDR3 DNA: TGTGCCAGCAGCTTGAAAGGGGGCAATGAGCAGTTCTTC
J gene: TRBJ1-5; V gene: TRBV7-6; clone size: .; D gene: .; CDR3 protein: CASSLGTGTDQPQHF; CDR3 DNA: TGTGCCAGCAGCTTAGGAACAGGGACGGATCAGCCCCAGCATTTT
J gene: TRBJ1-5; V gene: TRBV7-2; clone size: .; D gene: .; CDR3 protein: CASSPSLRDPRQPQHF; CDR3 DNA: TGTGCCAGCAGCCCCTCCCTGCGGGACCCTAGGCAGCCCCAGCATTTT
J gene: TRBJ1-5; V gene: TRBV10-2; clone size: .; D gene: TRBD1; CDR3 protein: CASKEDRGSNQPQHF; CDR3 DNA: TGCGCCAGCAAGGAAGACAGGGGGAGCAATCAGCCCCAGCATTTT
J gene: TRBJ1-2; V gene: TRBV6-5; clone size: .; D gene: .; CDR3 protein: CASRGQGYGYTF; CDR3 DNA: TGTGCCAGCAGGGGGCAGGGCTATGGCTACACCTTC
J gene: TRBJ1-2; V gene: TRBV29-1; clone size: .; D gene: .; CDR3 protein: CSVVAGFDYGYTF; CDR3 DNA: TGCAGCGTTGTGGCAGGGTTTGACTATGGCTACACCTTC
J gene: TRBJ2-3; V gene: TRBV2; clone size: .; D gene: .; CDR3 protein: CASSEGRTSRGTQYF; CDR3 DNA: TGTGCCAGCAGTGAAGGCCGAACTTCGCGAGGTACGCAGTATTTT
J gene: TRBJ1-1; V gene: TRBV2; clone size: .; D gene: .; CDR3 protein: CASPGAGPTEAFF; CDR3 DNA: TGTGCCAGCCCTGGGGCAGGTCCCACTGAAGCTTTCTTT
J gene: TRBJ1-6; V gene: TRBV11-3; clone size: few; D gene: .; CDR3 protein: CASSSPRGQSPLHF; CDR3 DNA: TGTGCCAGCAGCTCCCCCCGGGGACAATCACCCCTCCACTTT
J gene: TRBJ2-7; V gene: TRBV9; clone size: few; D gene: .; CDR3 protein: CASSVDSGSYEQYF; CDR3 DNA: TGTGCCAGCAGCGTAGATAGCGGCTCCTACGAGCAGTACTTC
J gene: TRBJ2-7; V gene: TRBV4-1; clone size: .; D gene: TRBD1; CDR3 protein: CASSQGLGQGLYEQYF; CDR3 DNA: TGCGCCAGCAGCCAAGGGCTGGGACAGGGTTTGTACGAGCAGTACTTC
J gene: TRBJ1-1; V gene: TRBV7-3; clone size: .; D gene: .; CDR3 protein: CASSQTVNTEAFF; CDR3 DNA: TGTGCCAGCAGCCAGACAGTGAACACTGAAGCTTTCTTT
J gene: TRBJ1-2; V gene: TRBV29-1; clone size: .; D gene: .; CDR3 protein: CSVVQGSGYTF; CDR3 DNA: TGCAGCGTGGTACAGGGTAGCGGCTACACCTTC
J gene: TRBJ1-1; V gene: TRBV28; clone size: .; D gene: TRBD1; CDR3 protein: CASSARTGNTEAFF; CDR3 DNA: TGTGCCAGCAGTGCCCGGACAGGGAACACTGAAGCTTTCTTT
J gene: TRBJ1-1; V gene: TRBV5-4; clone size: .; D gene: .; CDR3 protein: CASSSNRVGNTEAFF; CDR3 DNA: TGTGCCAGCAGCTCCAACAGGGTAGGGAACACTGAAGCTTTCTTT
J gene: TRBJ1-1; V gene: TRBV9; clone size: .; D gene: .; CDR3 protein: CASSVAPLSGDTEAFF; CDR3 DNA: TGTGCCAGCAGCGTAGCCCCTTTGTCAGGGGACACTGAAGCTTTCTTT
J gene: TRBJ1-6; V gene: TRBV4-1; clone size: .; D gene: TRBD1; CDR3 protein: CASAPQGDLNSPLHF; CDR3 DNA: TGCGCCAGCGCCCCTCAGGGGGACCTTAATTCACCCCTCCACTTT
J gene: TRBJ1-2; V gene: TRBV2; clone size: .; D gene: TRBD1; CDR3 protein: CASSRTGFDGYTF; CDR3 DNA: TGTGCCAGCAGCCGGACAGGGTTTGATGGCTACACCTTC
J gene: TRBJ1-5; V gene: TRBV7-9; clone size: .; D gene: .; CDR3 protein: CASSLDRVQPQHF; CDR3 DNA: TGTGCCAGCAGCTTAGACAGGGTCCAGCCCCAGCATTTT
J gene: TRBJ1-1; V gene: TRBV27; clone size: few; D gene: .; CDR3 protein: CASSLYSRGKNTEAFF; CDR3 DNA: TGTGCCAGCAGTTTATATTCGCGGGGAAAGAACACTGAAGCTTTCTTT
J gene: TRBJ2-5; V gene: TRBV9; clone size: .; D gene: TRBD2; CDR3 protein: CASSPSAGLAGFETQYF; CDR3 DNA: TGTGCCAGCAGCCCCTCAGCGGGATTAGCGGGGTTTGAGACCCAGTACTTC
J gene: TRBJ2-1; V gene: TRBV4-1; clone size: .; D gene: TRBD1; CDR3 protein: CASSQVPGQGTTRRSNEQFF; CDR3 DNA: TGCGCCAGCAGCCAAGTTCCGGGACAGGGGACTACAAGGAGGTCGAATGAGCAGTTCTTC
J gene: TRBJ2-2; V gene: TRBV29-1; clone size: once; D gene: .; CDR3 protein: CSVARGSGELFF; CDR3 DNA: TGCAGCGTTGCAAGGGGATCCGGGGAGCTGTTTTTT
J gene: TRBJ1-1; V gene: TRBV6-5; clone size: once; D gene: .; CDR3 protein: CASSYGRGTEAFF; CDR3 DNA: TGTGCCAGCAGTTACGGTAGGGGCACTGAAGCTTTCTTT
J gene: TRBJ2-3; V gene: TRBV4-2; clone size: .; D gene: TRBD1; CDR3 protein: CASRKSGTGGGDTQYF; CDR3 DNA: TGTGCCAGCAGAAAATCCGGGACAGGGGGCGGAGATACGCAGTATTTT
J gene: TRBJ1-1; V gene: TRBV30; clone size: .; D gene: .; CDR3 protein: CAWRSIRSTEAFF; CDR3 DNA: TGTGCCTGGAGGAGCATTCGTAGCACTGAAGCTTTCTTT